The 8 T cell receptor beta chains below all came from one sample that was sequenced in a study of blood T cell repertoires in COVID-19. Here immunoSEQ multiplex PCR was the method, and the copy in TCRdb shows in-frame clones only, minus some. The sample lists approximately 140,000 clones, 80% to 85% occurring once. Sequences were obtained from peripheral blood. The receptors were sampled from a man in his sixties with acute or convalescent COVID-19.

The rearrangement joins TRBV7-8 to TRBJ1-4, with 7 bases fitting TRBD1. Germline lookup yields CDR1 SGHVS and CDR2 FQNEAQ. J lost 9 bases, V lost 5 bases, and 18 bases had no gene match. There are 17 residues in the CDR3. CDR3 DNA sequence: TGTGCCAGCAGCCGAGGGGCCCACGGGACAGTAATGCAAAAACTGTTTTTT. It specifies CASSRGAHGTVMQKLFF. Filled out from reference TRBV7-8 and TRBJ1-4, the complete variable domain reads GAGVSQSPRYKVAKRGQDVALRCDPISGHVSLFWYQQALGQGPEFLTYFQNEAQLDKSGLPSDRFFAERPEGSVSTLKIQRTQQEDSAVYLCASSRGAHGTVMQKLFFGSGTQLSVL.

Here the CDR3 DNA reads TGCGCCAGCAGCCGGACTAGCGGGCGGTACGAGCAGTACTTC. Its protein product is CASSRTSGRYEQYF. The chain is built from TRBV5-1 and TRBJ2-7; TRBD2 matches at 11 bases. The CDR3 is 14 amino acids. V was clipped by 4 bases and J by 4 bases; unmatched bases: 4. Germline V CDR1 and CDR2: SGHRS, YFSETQ.

This clone was detected only a few times. J is TRBJ1-3 and V is TRBV9; D is unresolved. This CDR3 is built from 14 residues. Germline V CDR1 and CDR2: SGDLS, YYNGEE. Trimming cost V 0 bases and J 3 bases, with 7 bases left between them. CDR3 DNA: TGTGCCAGCAGCGTAGGAGGGAATGGAAACACCATATATTTT. This encodes CASSVGGNGNTIYF.

A single count supports this clone. The CDR3 nucleotides read TGTGCCATCAGGCCAGGGCAGAACACTGAAGCTTTCTTT. Amino acids: CAIRPGQNTEAFF. The J gene is TRBJ1-1, the V gene TRBV10-3; TRBD1 might be the D (5 bases). V lost 6 bases and J lost 1, with 9 bases in between. This CDR3 spans 13 amino acids. Germline-derived CDR1 and CDR2 are ENHRY and SYGVKD.

V gene TRBV3-1 (or the pseudogene TRBV3-2) combines with J gene TRBJ2-2; 11 nucleotides align to TRBD2. The ends lost 5 bases at V and 5 bases at J; junction bases unmatched: 7. This CDR3 spans 16 amino acids. Germline V lookup: CDR1 LGHDT, CDR2 YNNKEL (reference sequence). The CDR3 protein is CASSARLAGSTGELFF. The DNA for the CDR3 is TGTGCCAGCAGCGCTAGACTAGCGGGAAGTACCGGGGAGCTGTTTTTT.

V is TRBV5-1 and J is TRBJ2-7; no reliable D call. CDR1 is SGHRS and CDR2 is YFSETQ in the germline V gene. Trimming took 3 bases from V and 2 from J, leaving 6 bases between them. This CDR3 is built from 12 residues. The chain's CDR3 is CASSSTTYEQYF. The CDR3 bases are TGCGCCAGCAGCTCAACAACCTACGAGCAGTACTTC.

The sample holds one count of this clone. The rearrangement links TRBV5-6 to TRBJ2-2, with 9 bases lining up with TRBD2. Looked up from germline, CDR1 is SGHDT and CDR2 is YYEEEE. V was pared by 3 bases and J by 2 bases, with 5 bases of the junction left unmatched. CDR3 length equals 16 residues. The CDR3, as DNA: TGTGCCAGCAGCTACTTAGCGGGGGTAAACACCGGGGAGCTGTTTTTT. Translated, it gives CASSYLAGVNTGELFF.

This clone turned up a few times. The rearrangement links TRBV5-6 to TRBJ1-2, with D perhaps matching TRBD1 (6 bases). This CDR3 is built from 14 residues. The V end was cut by 1 base, the J end by 5 bases, with 12 bases between. The V gene's germline CDR1 is SGHDT and CDR2 YYEEEE. The CDR3 coding sequence is TGTGCCAGCAGCTTGCCACAGGGATCATATGGCTACACCTTC. It is translated as CASSLPQGSYGYTF.